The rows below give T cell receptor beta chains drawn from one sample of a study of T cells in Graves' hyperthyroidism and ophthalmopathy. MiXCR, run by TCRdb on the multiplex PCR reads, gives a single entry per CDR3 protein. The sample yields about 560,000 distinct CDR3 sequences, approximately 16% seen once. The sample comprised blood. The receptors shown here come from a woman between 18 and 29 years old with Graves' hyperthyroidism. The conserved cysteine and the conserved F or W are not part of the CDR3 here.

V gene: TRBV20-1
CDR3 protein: SASVGDSSETQY

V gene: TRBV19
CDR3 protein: ASKNPGVQPQH

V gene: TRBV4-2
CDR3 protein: ASSQEPSGMTSTDTQY

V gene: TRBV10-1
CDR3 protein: ASSDQGAEEQY

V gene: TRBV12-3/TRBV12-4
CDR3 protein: ASSFGRDTEAF

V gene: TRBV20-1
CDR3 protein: SARGDRAYEQY

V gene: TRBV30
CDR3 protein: AWRQGTLNEQF

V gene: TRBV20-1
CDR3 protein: SARSAGGPSYEQY

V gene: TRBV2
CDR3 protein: ASSEALTGIY

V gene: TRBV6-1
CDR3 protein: ASSASGQVGDTQY

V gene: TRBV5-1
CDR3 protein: ASSLKGQGNTGELF